These 9 T cell receptor beta chains came from one sample sequenced in a study of tumor-infiltrating lymphocytes in primary liver carcinoma. With a constant-region primer, TCR beta cDNA was made from 500 ng of total RNA. Three nested multiplex PCR rounds of slightly modified ARM-PCR generated TCR beta libraries. Primers for the first two PCR rounds were TRBV1-TRBV30 forward primers and a C-beta reverse primer (about 11 cycles per round). TCRdb passed the multiplex PCR reads through MiXCR, listing each CDR3 protein once. The repertoire holds more than 20,000 distinct CDR3 sequences, with about 65% as singletons. The source material, 20-30 mg of unsorted bulk tissue, was used to co-extract RNA and DNA. Sequencing used liver tumor tissue from sampling region 1. Subset noted: tumor region T1, superior pole. The receptors stem from a man aged 35 to 55 with primary liver carcinoma and hepatitis B virus infection.

This clonotype was recorded many times. This chain connects TRBV30 to TRBJ2-5; TRBD2 aligns across 8 bases. CDR1 is GTSNPN, CDR2 SVGIG, per germline (reference sequence). V shed 1 base, J shed 4 bases, and the junction held 2 bases outside the gene matches. The CDR3 is 13 amino acids. The CDR3, as DNA: TGTGCCTGGAGTGAGCTAGCGGGAGAGACCCAGTACTTC. It translates to CAWSELAGETQYF.

As regards this clonotype: One junction end does not reproduce the germline sequence, and a read error may be involved. The rearrangement links TRBV12-3 or TRBV12-4 to TRBJ2-1; D is ambiguous. CDR3 length equals 12 residues. The CDR3 region has the DNA TGTGCCAGTAGCCCGGGTTCCCATGAGCAGATCTTC. The encoded protein is CASSPGSHEQIF.

Details on this clonotype: The germline gene is not matched at one end of the junction; a read error may be the cause. This chain connects TRBV7-9 to TRBJ2-2; the D gene is possibly TRBD2 (5 bases). Germline CDR1 reads SEHNR; CDR2 reads FQNEAQ (reference sequence). The CDR3 is 12 residues long. The CDR3: CASRSNTGELPF. DNA of the CDR3: TGTGCCAGTAGGTCGAACACCGGGGAGCTGCCTTTT.

As for this clonotype: At one end the junction does not follow the germline gene, possibly because of a read error. The V call is TRBV5-6, the J call TRBJ2-2; 7 nucleotides align to TRBD2. The CDR3 is 13 residues long. Per the germline V gene, CDR1 is SGHDT and CDR2 is YYEEEE. CDR3 nucleotides: TGCGCCAGCAGCTTGGCCTACGCGGGGGAGGTGTTTTTT. Translating gives CASSLAYAGEVFF.

Details on this clonotype: The missing conserved phenylalanine or tryptophan at the end of this CDR3 makes a read error likely. V is TRBV5-1 and J is TRBJ2-1; D might be TRBD2 (5 bases). Germline V gene lookup returns CDR1 SGHRS and CDR2 YFSETQ. Trimming pared 4 bases from V and 1 base from J, leaving 9 bases between. The CDR3 is 14 residues long. In nucleotides, the CDR3 is TGCGCCAGCAGCATGACGGGATCCTACAATGAGCAGTTCTTA. As protein: CASSMTGSYNEQFL.

This clonotype was detected many times. One end of the junction does not line up with germline, which may come from a read error. V is TRBV30 and J is TRBJ1-1, with no clear D. Looked up from germline, CDR1 is GTSNPN and CDR2 is SVGIG (reference sequence). The CDR3 totals 12 residues. CDR3 in amino acids: CAWSQQNTDAFF. As DNA, the CDR3 is TGTGCCTGGAGTCAGCAGAACACTGATGCTTTCTTT.

Of note for this clonotype: Its ends do not fully match the called genes, so a read error is possible. The J gene is TRBJ2-1, the V gene TRBV12-5; D may be TRBD2 (6 bases). This CDR3 spans 18 amino acids. The germline V gene has CDR1 LGHNT and CDR2 FRNRAP. CDR3 in DNA: TGTGCTAGAGGTTTGGTACGGGATTCTAGAGGAGGGCACAATGAGCAGTTCTTC. Protein sequence: CARGLVRDSRGGHNEQFF.

A word on this clonotype: A read error may explain this, as a much larger clone is one base away. The rearrangement uses TRBV11-2 and TRBJ2-3, with D uncertain. Germline V gene lookup returns CDR1 SGHAT and CDR2 FQNNGV. The CDR3 is made up of 12 amino acids. The CDR3 bases are TGTGTCAGCAGCTTCCGCCCCGGCCCGCAGTATTTT. Protein: CVSSFRPGPQYF.

On this clonotype itself: One end of the junction is discordant with germline, which a read error may explain. The genes are TRBV6-2 or TRBV6-3 and TRBJ1-5; TRBD1 matches at 7 bases. CDR3 size: 17 residues. The V gene's germline CDR1 is MNHEY and CDR2 SVGEGT. As DNA, the CDR3 is TGTGCCAGCACCCCTACAGAGGGGGCGTATAACAATCGGCCCCAGCGTTTT. Translation: CASTPTEGAYNNRPQRF.